The clone carrying this T cell receptor (beta chain) has a single count. The sample is drawn from a study of cytomegalovirus exposure and HLA in healthy donors. Healthy bone marrow donors made up the cohort. There are 14 residues in the CDR3. V was pared by 0 bases and J by 8 bases, with 11 bases between. CDR1 is SGHRS, CDR2 YFSETQ, per germline. The primer mix had 60 Vbeta and 13 Jbeta primers. TCRdb keeps only in-frame clones here, not all; method: immunoSEQ multiplex PCR. The sample lists over 150,000 clones; around 77% were seen once. This sequence originates from a young man in good health and CMV-seropositive. Material for sequencing was PBMCs. This chain uses TRBV5-1 with TRBJ1-4; perhaps TRBD1 as D (5 bases). The CDR3 sequence is CASSLARDGEKLFF. The DNA of the CDR3 is TGCGCCAGCAGCTTGGCCAGGGATGGCGAAAAACTGTTTTTT.